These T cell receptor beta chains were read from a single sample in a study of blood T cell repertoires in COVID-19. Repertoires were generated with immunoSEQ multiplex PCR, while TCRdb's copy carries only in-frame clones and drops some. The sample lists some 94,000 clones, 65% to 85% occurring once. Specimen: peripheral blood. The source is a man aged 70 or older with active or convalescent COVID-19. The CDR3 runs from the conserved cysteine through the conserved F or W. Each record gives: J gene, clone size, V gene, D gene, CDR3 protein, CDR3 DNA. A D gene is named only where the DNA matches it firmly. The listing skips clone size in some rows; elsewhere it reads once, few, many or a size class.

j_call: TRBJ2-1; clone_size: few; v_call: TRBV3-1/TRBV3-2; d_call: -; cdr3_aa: CASSQLPSAVVNEQFF; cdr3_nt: TGTGCCAGCAGCCAACTTCCTAGCGCGGTCGTAAATGAGCAGTTCTTC
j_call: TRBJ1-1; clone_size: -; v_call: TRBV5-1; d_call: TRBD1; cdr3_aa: CASSYGTGGTEAFF; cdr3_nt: TGCGCCAGCAGCTACGGGACAGGGGGCACTGAAGCTTTCTTT
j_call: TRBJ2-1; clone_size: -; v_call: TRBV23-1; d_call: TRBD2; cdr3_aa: CASSQNWTSGASSYNEQFF; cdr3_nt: TGCGCCAGCAGTCAAAACTGGACTAGCGGGGCGAGCTCCTACAATGAGCAGTTCTTC
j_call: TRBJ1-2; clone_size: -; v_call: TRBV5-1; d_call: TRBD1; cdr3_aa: CASSLGTVNNYGYTF; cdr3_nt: TGCGCCAGCAGCTTAGGGACAGTGAATAATTATGGCTACACCTTC
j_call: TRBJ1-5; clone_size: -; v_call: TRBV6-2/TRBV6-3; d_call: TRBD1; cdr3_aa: CASSTTGGSYQPQHF; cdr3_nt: TGTGCCAGCAGTACGACAGGGGGCTCATATCAGCCCCAGCATTTT
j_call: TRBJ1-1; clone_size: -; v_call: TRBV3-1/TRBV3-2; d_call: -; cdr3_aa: CASSQSNTEAFF; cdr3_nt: TGTGCCAGCAGCCAGAGTAACACTGAAGCTTTCTTT
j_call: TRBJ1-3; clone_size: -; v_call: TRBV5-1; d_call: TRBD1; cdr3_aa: CASSLGTESGNTIYF; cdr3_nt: TGCGCCAGCAGCTTAGGGACAGAATCTGGAAACACCATATATTTT
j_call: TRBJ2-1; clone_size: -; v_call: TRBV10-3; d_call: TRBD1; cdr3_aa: CAISESGGVRNEQFF; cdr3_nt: TGTGCCATCAGTGAGTCAGGGGGCGTAAGGAATGAGCAGTTCTTC
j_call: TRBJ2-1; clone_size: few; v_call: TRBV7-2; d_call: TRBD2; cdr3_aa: CASSSSGGSYNEQFF; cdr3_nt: TGTGCCAGCAGCTCTAGCGGGGGGTCATACAATGAGCAGTTCTTC
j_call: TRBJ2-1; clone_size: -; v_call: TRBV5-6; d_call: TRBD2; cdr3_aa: CASSLRTSQNEQFF; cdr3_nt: TGTGCCAGCAGCCTACGGACTAGTCAGAATGAGCAGTTCTTC
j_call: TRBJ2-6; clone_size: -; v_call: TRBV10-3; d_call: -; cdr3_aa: CAISESRTTSGANVLTF; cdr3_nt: TGTGCCATCAGTGAGTCCCGGACTACCTCTGGGGCCAACGTCCTGACTTTC
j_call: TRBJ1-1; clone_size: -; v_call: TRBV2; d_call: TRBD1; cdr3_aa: CASSDRGTEAFF; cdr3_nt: TGTGCCAGCAGTGACAGGGGGACTGAAGCTTTCTTT
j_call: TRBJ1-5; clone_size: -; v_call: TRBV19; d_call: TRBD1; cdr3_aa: CASSILNNRGKGQPQHF; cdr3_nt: TGTGCCAGTAGTATCCTCAACAACAGGGGGAAGGGTCAGCCCCAGCATTTT
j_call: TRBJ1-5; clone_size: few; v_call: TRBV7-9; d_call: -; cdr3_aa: CASSLGSGFQPQHF; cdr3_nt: TGTGCCAGCAGCTTAGGTAGCGGTTTCCAGCCCCAGCATTTT
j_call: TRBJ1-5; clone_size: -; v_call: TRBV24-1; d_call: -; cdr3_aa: CATGGGNQPQHF; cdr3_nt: TGTGCCACAGGGGGGGGCAATCAGCCCCAGCATTTT
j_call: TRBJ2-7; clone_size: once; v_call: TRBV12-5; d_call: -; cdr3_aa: CASGLSRDRQYF; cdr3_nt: TGTGCTAGTGGTTTGTCCAGGGATCGGCAGTACTTC
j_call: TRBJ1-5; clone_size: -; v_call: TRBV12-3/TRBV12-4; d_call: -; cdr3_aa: CASSFTDQPQHF; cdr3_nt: TGTGCCAGCAGTTTTACGGATCAGCCCCAGCATTTT
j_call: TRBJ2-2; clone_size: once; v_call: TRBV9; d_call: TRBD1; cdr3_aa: CASSVAFGTENTGELFF; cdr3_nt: TGTGCCAGCAGCGTAGCTTTCGGGACAGAAAACACCGGGGAGCTGTTTTTT
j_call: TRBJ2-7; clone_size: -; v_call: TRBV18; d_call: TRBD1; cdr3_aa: CASSPSRGYPYEQYF; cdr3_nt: TGTGCCAGCTCACCATCCAGGGGGTATCCCTACGAGCAGTACTTC
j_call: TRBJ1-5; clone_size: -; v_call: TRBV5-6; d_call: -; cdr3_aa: CASSLGGGLIQPQHF; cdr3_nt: TGTGCCAGCAGCTTGGGAGGGGGTTTGATTCAGCCCCAGCATTTT
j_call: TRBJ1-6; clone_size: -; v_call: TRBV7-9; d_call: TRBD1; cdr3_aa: CASSYGRDRGNSPLHF; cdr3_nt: TGTGCCAGCAGCTACGGCCGGGACAGGGGTAATTCACCCCTCCACTTT
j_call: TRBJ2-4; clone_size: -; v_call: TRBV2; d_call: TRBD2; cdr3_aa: CASSEWTSGGAEGNIQYF; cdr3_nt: TGTGCCAGCAGTGAGTGGACTAGCGGGGGGGCCGAGGGAAACATTCAGTACTTC
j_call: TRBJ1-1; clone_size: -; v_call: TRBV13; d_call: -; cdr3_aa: CASSTWTALNTEAFF; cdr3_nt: TGTGCCAGCAGCACCTGGACAGCGTTGAACACTGAAGCTTTCTTT
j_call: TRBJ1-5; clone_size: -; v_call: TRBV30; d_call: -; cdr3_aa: CAWTSGSQPQHF; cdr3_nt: TGTGCCTGGACTAGCGGGAGTCAGCCCCAGCATTTT
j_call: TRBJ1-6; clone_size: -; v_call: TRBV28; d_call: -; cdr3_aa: CASSLTGRGSYNSPLHF; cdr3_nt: TGTGCCAGCAGTTTAACAGGCCGCGGCTCCTATAATTCACCCCTCCACTTT